The 23 T cell receptor beta chains below come from one sample, sequenced in a study of cytomegalovirus exposure and HLA in healthy donors. PCR amplification relied on 60 Vbeta primers (plus 13 Jbeta primers). Here immunoSEQ multiplex PCR was the method, and the copy in TCRdb shows in-frame clones only, minus some. Of fewer than 200,000 clones listed, approximately 77% are singletons. The sequencing sample was made of PBMCs. These TCRs come from a man between 18 and 35 years old in good health and CMV-seronegative.

This chain connects TRBV27 to TRBJ2-5; TRBD2 matches at 8 bases. Germline CDR1 and CDR2: MNHEY and SMNVEV (reference sequence). Germline trimming cut 5 bases from V and 3 bases from J; bases unmatched to any gene: 11. The length of the CDR3 is 16 residues. This CDR3 is CASSLGPFGGEETQYF. In DNA form, the CDR3 reads TGTGCCAGCAGTCTGGGCCCGTTCGGGGGGGAAGAGACCCAGTACTTC.

The rearrangement uses TRBV19 and TRBJ1-5, with 9 nucleotides matching TRBD1. The CDR3 is made up of 15 amino acids. In germline, CDR1 is LNHDA, CDR2 SQIVND (reference sequence). Germline trimming cut 9 bases from V and 3 bases from J; bases unmatched to any gene: 9. CDR3 residues: CASLRGQGNNQPQHF. The CDR3, as DNA: TGTGCCAGCCTTAGGGGACAGGGCAACAATCAGCCCCAGCATTTT.

The rearrangement uses TRBV6-1 and TRBJ2-7, with 7 bases that match TRBD2. The CDR3 has 13 residues. V was pared by 2 bases and J by 7 bases, with 5 bases of the junction left unmatched. CDR1 MNHNS and CDR2 SASEGT come from the germline V gene. CDR3 in DNA: TGTGCCAGCAGTGAATATGTCGGGGGGGAGCAGTACTTC. As protein: CASSEYVGGEQYF.

The chain carries TRBV5-1 and TRBJ1-1, with D tentatively TRBD1 (6 bases). Trimming left V 4 bases short and J 6 bases short, with 19 bases between. The CDR3 has 15 amino acids. Germline CDR1 reads SGHRS; CDR2 reads YFSETQ. The CDR3 is CASSRVGGQGPEAFF. The CDR3 DNA reads TGCGCCAGCAGCCGAGTCGGGGGGCAGGGACCTGAAGCTTTCTTT.

The chain links TRBV7-8 to TRBJ2-1; 7 bases line up with TRBD2. V lost 1 base, J lost 0 bases, and 9 bases stayed unmatched. CDR1 is SGHVS, CDR2 FQNEAQ, per germline. The CDR3 totals 18 residues. In DNA form, the CDR3 reads TGTGCCAGCAGCTTAGAGTCCCGCGGGGGAAGCTCCTACAATGAGCAGTTCTTC. It yields the protein CASSLESRGGSSYNEQFF.

This chain links TRBV9 with TRBJ2-2, with 9 bases matching TRBD2. The ends lost 2 bases at V and 3 bases at J; junction bases unmatched: 5. There are 16 residues in the CDR3. Germline CDR1 SGDLS, CDR2 YYNGEE. The CDR3 loop is CASSVTSGGDTGELFF. The CDR3 DNA follows: TGTGCCAGCAGCGTGACTAGCGGAGGGGACACCGGGGAGCTGTTTTTT.

This clone showed up just once. The CDR3 nucleotides read TGTGCCAGCAGTGTGCGCGGGAGGAGTGAGCAGTACTTC. Translated, it gives CASSVRGRSEQYF. The chain employs TRBV2 and TRBJ2-7; 8 bases are a match to TRBD2. The germline V gene encodes CDR1 SNHLY and CDR2 FYNNEI. The V segment lost 4 bases and the J segment 7 bases; nucleotides outside the gene matches: 6. The CDR3 loop spans 13 amino acids.

This clone was detected only once. This CDR3 is CASSLERGSYEQYF. The CDR3 DNA is TGTGCCAGCAGCTTAGAACGCGGCTCCTACGAGCAGTACTTC. This chain uses TRBV13 with TRBJ2-7; D uncertain. Trimming removed 1 base from V and 0 bases from J, with 7 bases in between. This CDR3 is 14 amino acids long. Germline CDR1 reads PRHDT; CDR2 reads FYEKMQ (reference sequence).

The chain recombines TRBV18 with TRBJ2-2, with a weak D call TRBD2 (6 bases). The germline gives CDR1 KGHSH, CDR2 LQKENI. V shed 4 bases and J shed 3 bases, with 15 bases lying between them. This CDR3 region has 16 residues. The CDR3 is CASSQNGGSDTGELFF. In DNA, the CDR3 is TGTGCCAGCTCACAGAACGGGGGATCAGACACCGGGGAGCTGTTTTTT. Full variable domain (outside the CDR3, taken from reference TRBV18 and TRBJ2-2): NAGVMQNPRHLVRRRGQEARLRCSPMKGHSHVYWYRQLPEEGLKFMVYLQKENIIDESGMPKERFSAEFPKEGPSILRIQQVVRGDSAAYFCASSQNGGSDTGELFFGEGSRLTVL.

This rearrangement joins TRBV6-5 to TRBJ1-2; no definite D call. Trimming removed 0 bases from V and 6 bases from J, with 11 bases in between. From germline, CDR1 is MNHEY and CDR2 SVGAGI. This CDR3 region has 14 residues. In DNA, the CDR3 is TGTGCCAGCAGTTACTCCACAAGGAGAAATGGCTACACCTTC. Protein sequence: CASSYSTRRNGYTF.

The chain couples TRBV7-9 to TRBJ2-3; D gene uncertain. This CDR3 contains 15 residues. Germline V CDR1 and CDR2: SEHNR, FQNEAQ (reference sequence). V dropped 3 bases and J dropped 4 bases, with 14 bases sitting between them. CDR3 in amino acids: CASSFLGQVSDTQYF. The CDR3, as DNA: TGTGCCAGCAGCTTTCTGGGTCAGGTTTCAGATACGCAGTATTTT.

This chain connects TRBV14 to TRBJ2-1, with 11 bases lining up with TRBD2. Germline V gene lookup returns CDR1 SGHDN and CDR2 FVKESK. Losses at the gene ends were 4 bases for V and 7 bases for J; bases not matched to a gene: 9. The CDR3 totals 16 residues. CDR3 region: CASSPPPGLAANEQFF. DNA for the CDR3: TGTGCCAGCAGCCCCCCCCCGGGACTAGCGGCTAATGAGCAGTTCTTC.

The chain carries TRBV7-6 and TRBJ2-7; 10 bases agree with TRBD2. The germline CDR1 and CDR2 sequences are SGHVS and FNYEAQ. The CDR3 totals 17 residues. V shed 5 bases and J 3 bases; nucleotides not matched to a gene: 13. The CDR3 nucleotides read TGTGCCAGCAGCAGGGCCTCTAAGGGACTAGCGATCTACGAGCAGTACTTC. Translated: CASSRASKGLAIYEQYF. The whole variable domain, remainder taken from reference TRBV7-6 and TRBJ2-7, is GAGVSQSPRYKVTKRGQDVALRCDPISGHVSLYWYRQALGQGPEFLTYFNYEAQQDKSGLPNDRFSAERPEGSISTLTIQRTEQRDSAMYRCASSRASKGLAIYEQYFGPGTRLTVT.

This chain joins TRBV19 and TRBJ2-1; 7 nucleotides match TRBD2. V shed 11 bases, J shed 8 bases, and the junction held 12 bases outside the gene matches. CDR1 is LNHDA and CDR2 is SQIVND in the germline V gene (reference sequence). The CDR3 covers 13 residues. CDR3 residues: CASRRGSSDEQFF. The CDR3 coding sequence is TGTGCCTCGAGGCGCGGGAGTTCCGATGAGCAGTTCTTC.

The chain joins TRBV7-2 to TRBJ2-7; D is possibly TRBD1 (6 bases). Germline lookup yields CDR1 SGHTA and CDR2 FQGNSA. The CDR3 totals 14 residues. V was shortened by 5 bases and J by 2 bases, with 13 bases between the two germline ends. The CDR3 DNA is TGTGCCAGCAGCAGGGGATCAGGGGCCTACGAGCAGTACTTC. It yields the protein CASSRGSGAYEQYF.

The V gene is TRBV9, the J gene TRBJ2-5; D perhaps matches TRBD1 (5 bases). Trimming took off 0 bases at V and 11 bases at J, with 17 bases between the two ends. CDR1 and CDR2 (germline): SGDLS, YYNGEE. The CDR3 has 14 residues. CDR3 sequence: CASSVAAEISGQYF. The CDR3 DNA reads as TGTGCCAGCAGCGTAGCGGCAGAAATTTCAGGGCAGTACTTC.

The chain uses TRBV14 and TRBJ2-3; 7 bases match TRBD2. The CDR3 runs to 16 residues. V shed 0 bases and J 2 bases; nucleotides not matched to a gene: 5. CDR1 SGHDN and CDR2 FVKESK come from the germline V gene. CDR3 nucleotides: TGTGCCAGCAGCCAAGAGAGCGGGATCCCCACAGATACGCAGTATTTT. This encodes CASSQESGIPTDTQYF.

The rearrangement links TRBV11-2 to TRBJ2-7; possibly TRBD1 for D (6 bases). The CDR3 runs to 16 residues. With 5 bases removed from V and 4 bases from J, the gap between germline ends came to 21 bases. CDR1 is SGHAT, CDR2 FQNNGV, per germline. CDR3 in amino acids: CASSLPPGQPLYEQYF. The CDR3 DNA reads as TGTGCCAGCAGCCTTCCCCCCGGACAGCCCCTGTACGAGCAGTACTTC.

The genes are TRBV18 and TRBJ2-2, with 7 positions matching TRBD2. This CDR3 is 16 amino acids long. Germline V lookup: CDR1 KGHSH, CDR2 LQKENI. V lost 2 bases to trimming and J lost 1 base; unmatched junction nucleotides: 4. This CDR3 is CASSPYERENTGELFF. CDR3 in DNA: TGTGCCAGCTCACCATATGAGCGGGAGAACACCGGGGAGCTGTTTTTT.

The V gene is TRBV9, the J gene TRBJ2-7; D is possibly TRBD2 (6 bases). Germline V gene sequence: CDR1 SGDLS, CDR2 YYNGEE. The CDR3 extends over 15 amino acids. V dropped 0 bases and J dropped 1 base, with 11 bases sitting between them. CDR3: CASSVGRENSYEQYF. Written as DNA, the CDR3 is TGTGCCAGCAGCGTAGGGAGGGAGAATTCCTACGAGCAGTACTTC.

In this sample, this clone turned up once. The genes are TRBV30 and TRBJ1-1, with D perhaps matching TRBD1 (5 bases). Deletions cut 8 bases from V and 5 bases from J, with 18 bases between. This CDR3 is 13 amino acids long. Germline CDR1 reads GTSNPN; CDR2 reads SVGIG (reference sequence). CDR3 in amino acids: CALIWGGKTEAFF. CDR3 nucleotides: TGTGCCCTAATATGGGGGGGAAAGACTGAAGCTTTCTTT.

The chain recombines TRBV7-8 with TRBJ1-6, with 10 bases identical to TRBD1. Germline CDR1 reads SGHVS; CDR2 reads FQNEAQ. This CDR3 comprises 15 residues. J lost 10 bases, V lost 5 bases, and 8 bases had no gene match. The CDR3 DNA follows: TGTGCCAGCAGCCTACGACAGGGGGCTGAGTCACCCCTCCACTTT. It specifies CASSLRQGAESPLHF. The variable domain in full, completed from reference TRBV7-8 and TRBJ1-6, reads GAGVSQSPRYKVAKRGQDVALRCDPISGHVSLFWYQQALGQGPEFLTYFQNEAQLDKSGLPSDRFFAERPEGSVSTLKIQRTQQEDSAVYLCASSLRQGAESPLHFGNGTRLTVT.

J is TRBJ2-3 and V is TRBV7-9, with 7 bases aligning to TRBD1. J was trimmed by 3 bases and V by 5 bases; bases with no gene match: 8. The germline V gene has CDR1 SEHNR and CDR2 FQNEAQ (reference sequence). The CDR3 consists of 15 residues. CDR3 in amino acids: CASSGYRGRTDTQYF. In DNA, the CDR3 is TGTGCCAGCAGCGGCTACAGGGGTAGGACAGATACGCAGTATTTT.